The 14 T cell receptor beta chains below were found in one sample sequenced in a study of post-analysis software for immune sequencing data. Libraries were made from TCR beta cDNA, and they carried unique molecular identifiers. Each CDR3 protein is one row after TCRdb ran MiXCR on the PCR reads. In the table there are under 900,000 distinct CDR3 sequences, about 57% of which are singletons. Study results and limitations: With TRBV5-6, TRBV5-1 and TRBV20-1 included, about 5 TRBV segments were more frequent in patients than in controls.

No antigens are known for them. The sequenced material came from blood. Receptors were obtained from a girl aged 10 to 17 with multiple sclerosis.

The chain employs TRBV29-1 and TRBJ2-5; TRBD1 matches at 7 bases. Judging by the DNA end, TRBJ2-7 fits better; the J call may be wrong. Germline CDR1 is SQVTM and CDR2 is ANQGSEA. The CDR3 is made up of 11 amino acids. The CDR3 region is CSVHSGGEQYF. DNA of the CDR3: TGCAGCGTTCATTCAGGGGGCGAGCAGTACTTC.

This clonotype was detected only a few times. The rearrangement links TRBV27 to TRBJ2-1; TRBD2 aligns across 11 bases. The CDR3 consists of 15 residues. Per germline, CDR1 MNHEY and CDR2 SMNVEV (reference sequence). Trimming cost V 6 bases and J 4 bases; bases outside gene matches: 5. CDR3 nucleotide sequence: TGTGCCAGCAGCCAGACTAGCGGGGTTTACAATGAGCAGTTCTTC. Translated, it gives CASSQTSGVYNEQFF.

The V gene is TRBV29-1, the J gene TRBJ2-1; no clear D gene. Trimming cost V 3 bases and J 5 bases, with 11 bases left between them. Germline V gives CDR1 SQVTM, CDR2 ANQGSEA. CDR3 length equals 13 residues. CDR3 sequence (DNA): TGCAGCGTTGACGGCAGGTACCACAATGAGCAGTTCTTC. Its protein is CSVDGRYHNEQFF.

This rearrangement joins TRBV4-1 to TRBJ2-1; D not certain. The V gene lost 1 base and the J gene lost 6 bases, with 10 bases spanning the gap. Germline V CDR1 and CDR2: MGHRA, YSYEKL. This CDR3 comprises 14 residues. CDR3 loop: CASSQGIRGNEQFF. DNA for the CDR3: TGCGCCAGCAGCCAAGGTATAAGAGGCAATGAGCAGTTCTTC.

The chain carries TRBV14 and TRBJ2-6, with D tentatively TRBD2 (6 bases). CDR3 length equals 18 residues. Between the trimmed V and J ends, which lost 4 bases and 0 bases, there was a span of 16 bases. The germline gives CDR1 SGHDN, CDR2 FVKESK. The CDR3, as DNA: TGTGCCAGCAGCCCTCGCGGGGTATCGGCCTCTGGGGCCAACGTCCTGACTTTC. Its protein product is CASSPRGVSASGANVLTF.

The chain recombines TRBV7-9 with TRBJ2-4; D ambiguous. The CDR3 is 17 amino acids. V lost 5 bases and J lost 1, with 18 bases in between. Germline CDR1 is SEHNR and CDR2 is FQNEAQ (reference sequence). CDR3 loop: CASSPSGAPGAKNIQYF. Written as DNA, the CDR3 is TGTGCCAGCAGCCCGTCCGGCGCCCCCGGGGCCAAAAACATTCAGTACTTC.

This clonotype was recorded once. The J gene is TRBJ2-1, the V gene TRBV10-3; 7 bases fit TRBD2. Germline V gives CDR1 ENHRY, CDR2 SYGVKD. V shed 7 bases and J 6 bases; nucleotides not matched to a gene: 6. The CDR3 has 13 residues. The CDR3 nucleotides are TGTGCCATCACAGGGACTAACGGCAATGAGCAGTTCTTC. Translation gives CAITGTNGNEQFF.

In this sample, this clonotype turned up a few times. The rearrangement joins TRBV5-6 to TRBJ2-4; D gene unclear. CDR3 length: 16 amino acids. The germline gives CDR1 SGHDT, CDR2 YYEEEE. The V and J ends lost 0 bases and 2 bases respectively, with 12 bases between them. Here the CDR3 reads CASSLARLAPKNIQYF. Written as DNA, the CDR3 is TGTGCCAGCAGCTTGGCTAGGTTGGCACCCAAAAACATTCAGTACTTC.

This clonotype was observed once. The CDR3 reads CSVLDPQSQETQYF. DNA of the CDR3: TGCAGTGTCCTGGACCCACAGTCTCAAGAGACCCAGTACTTC. This chain connects TRBV20-1 to TRBJ2-5; no definite D call. CDR1 and CDR2 (germline): DFQATT, SNEGSKA (reference sequence). The CDR3 contains 14 residues. V was shortened by 7 bases and J by 2 bases, with 17 bases between the two germline ends.

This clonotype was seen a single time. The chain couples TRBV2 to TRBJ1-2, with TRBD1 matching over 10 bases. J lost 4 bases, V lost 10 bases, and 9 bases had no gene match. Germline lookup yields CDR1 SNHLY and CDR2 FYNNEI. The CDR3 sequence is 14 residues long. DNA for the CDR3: TGTGCCACGGCTGGGACAGGGGCATTCTATGGCTACACCTTC. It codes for CATAGTGAFYGYTF.

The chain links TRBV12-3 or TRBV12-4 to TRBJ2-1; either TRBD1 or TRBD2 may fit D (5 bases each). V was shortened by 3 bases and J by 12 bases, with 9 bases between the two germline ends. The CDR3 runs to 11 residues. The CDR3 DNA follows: TGTGCCAGCAGTTTCCGGGGCTTGCAGTTCTTC. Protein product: CASSFRGLQFF.

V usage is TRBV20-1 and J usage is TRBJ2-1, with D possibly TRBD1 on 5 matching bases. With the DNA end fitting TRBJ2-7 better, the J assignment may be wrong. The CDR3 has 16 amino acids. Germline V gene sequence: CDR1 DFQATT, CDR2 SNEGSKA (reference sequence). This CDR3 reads CSARRGSSNSYNEQYF. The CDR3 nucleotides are TGCAGTGCTAGAAGGGGAAGTAGCAACTCCTACAATGAGCAGTACTTC.

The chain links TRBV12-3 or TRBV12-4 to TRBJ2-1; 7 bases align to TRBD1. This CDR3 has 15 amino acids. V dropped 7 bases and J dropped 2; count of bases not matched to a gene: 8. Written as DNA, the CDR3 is TGTGCCAGCACCCCGGGACAGCTAGCCTACAATGAGCAGTTCTTC. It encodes CASTPGQLAYNEQFF.

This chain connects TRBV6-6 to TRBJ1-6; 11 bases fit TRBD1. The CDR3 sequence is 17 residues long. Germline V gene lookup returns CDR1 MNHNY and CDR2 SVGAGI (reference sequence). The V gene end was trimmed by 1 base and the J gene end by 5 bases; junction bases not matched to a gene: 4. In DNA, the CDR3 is TGTGCCAGCAGTTACTACCGGGACAGGGGGAATAATTCACCCCTCCACTTT. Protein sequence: CASSYYRDRGNNSPLHF.